The clone carrying this T cell receptor beta chain was counted between two and nine times. CDR3 length: 19 residues. Germline V gene sequence: CDR1 SGHVS, CDR2 FQNEAQ. Trimming cost V 5 bases and J 4 bases; bases outside gene matches: 22. This sample is drawn from a study of response to subunit inactivated influenza vaccine. TCRdb called the RT-PCR reads again in MiXCR, with one record for every CDR3 protein. The sample holds under 200,000 distinct CDR3 sequences, less than 15% seen once. In addition, the sample was reused for a study of T cells expressing NK-cell markers. That publication notes: Production of TCR beta cDNA relied on 5'RACE template switching with UMIs. In several donors, dominant CD3+CD56+NKG2C+ clones formed about 1.0-8% of CD8+ cells.

J is TRBJ2-5 and V is TRBV7-8, with 7 bases aligning to TRBD2. This specimen consisted of CD8+ T cells sorted from PBMCs, obtained about 12 days after vaccination. The receptor comes from a man aged 50 or older who received an inactivated influenza vaccine. CDR3 nucleotides: TGTGCCAGCAGCGTGTCATACCCCGGGGAGGGGCTCTTTGGAGAGACCCAGTACTTC. Protein product: CASSVSYPGEGLFGETQYF.